This TCR beta chain was recovered during a study of CD8 T cells in ankylosing spondylitis. This clonotype was observed at least ten times. Germline CDR1 and CDR2: SGHRS and YFSETQ. V gave up 0 bases and J gave up 8 bases, with 11 bases separating them. CDR3 length: 14 amino acids. From the 5' RACE reads, TCRdb called clonotypes with MiXCR, one entry per CDR3 protein. The sample shows around 330,000 distinct CDR3 sequences, 11% of them seen only once. The sample comprised blood, either unsorted or a sorted T cell fraction (not recorded which). The clonotype was recovered from a female donor with ankylosing spondylitis or in good health (not recorded which). V usage is TRBV5-1 and J usage is TRBJ1-4; D unclear. The DNA for the CDR3 is TGCGCCAGCAGCTTGGAAGGGTATCGCGAAAAACTGTTTTTT. Translating gives CASSLEGYREKLFF.